This is a list of T cell receptor beta chains from one sample in a study of OX40 agonist ivuxolimab in advanced cancers. Clones were read by immunoSEQ multiplex PCR, and TCRdb kept only the in-frame ones, dropping some. Among about 40,000 clones listed, around 84% were seen once. Sample: CD4+ or CD8+ T cells sorted from blood, taken in a trial of the OX40 agonist ivuxolimab. These receptors were obtained from an adult with an advanced solid tumor such as melanoma, head and neck, liver or kidney cancer. Each CDR3 is given with its conserved first and last residue. A D gene is named only where the DNA matches it firmly. Clone size is shown for a subset of rows, as once, few, many or a class of expanded clone.

TRBJ1-1 | 15 | . | TRBV7-9 | . | TGTGCCAGCAGCTTTACCGGGGGAATGGACACTGAAGCTTTCTTT | CASSFTGGMDTEAFF
TRBJ2-1 | 11 | . | TRBV7-7 | . | TGTGCCAGCAGCCCCAGACTAGGGGGGTTCTTC | CASSPRLGGFF
TRBJ1-2 | 15 | . | TRBV5-8 | . | TGTGCCAGCAGAAGAGCAGGGATTTACGTTGGAGGCTACACCTTC | CASRRAGIYVGGYTF
TRBJ1-1 | 16 | . | TRBV4-3 | . | TGCGCCAGCAGCCAAGATCGGGGAGGGGCGAGAACTGAAGCTTTCTTT | CASSQDRGGARTEAFF
TRBJ1-1 | 13 | . | TRBV27 | . | TGTGCCAGCAGTTTATACCGGAACACTGAAGCTTTCTTT | CASSLYRNTEAFF
TRBJ1-1 | 15 | . | TRBV5-6 | . | TGTGCCAGCAGCCCCGGAGGCGGTTTGAACACTGAAGCTTTCTTT | CASSPGGGLNTEAFF
TRBJ1-2 | 17 | TRBD1 | TRBV5-4 | once | TGTGCCAGCAGCTCAAGGATTGGGGGGACAGAACTCTATGGCTACACCTTC | CASSSRIGGTELYGYTF
TRBJ1-5 | 13 | . | TRBV30 | . | TGTGCCTGGAGTGTGATTGGGAATCAGCCCCAGCATTTT | CAWSVIGNQPQHF
TRBJ1-5 | 14 | . | TRBV7-9 | . | TGTGCCAGCAGCTCGGCAGGAGTTGATCAGCCCCAGCATTTT | CASSSAGVDQPQHF
TRBJ2-5 | 15 | . | TRBV9 | . | TGTGCCAGCAGCGTAGTCCCCACAGCGGGAGAGACCCAGTACTTC | CASSVVPTAGETQYF
TRBJ2-7 | 16 | TRBD2 | TRBV11-2 | . | TGTGCCAGCAGCTCCCTGACTAGCGGGAGCTCCTACGAGCAGTACTTC | CASSSLTSGSSYEQYF
TRBJ2-7 | 14 | TRBD1 | TRBV7-3 | . | TGTGCCAGCAGCCCCCGACAGGGGGCGGATGAGCAGTACTTC | CASSPRQGADEQYF